This T cell receptor (beta chain) was captured in a study of cytomegalovirus exposure and HLA in healthy donors. At the level of the study: One earlier analysis, a look at approximately 190 million T cells, found some 120 million unique TCR beta sequences.

The PCR used 60 Vbeta and 13 Jbeta primers. Sequencing used immunoSEQ multiplex PCR; TCRdb keeps in-frame clones, though not all of them. The table has some 190,000 clones, 76% seen once. Study-wide results and caveats: Researchers reported in a later analysis that a missense DCLRE1C variant was tied to TCR beta V- and J-gene trimming. About 87% or about 30% of the time was how often most TCR beta V segments were productive, according to an earlier analysis.

Trimming stripped 6 bases from V and 0 bases from J, with 11 bases between. CDR3 size: 14 residues. The germline CDR1 and CDR2 sequences are SNHLY and FYNNEI. Worth noting for this clone: The antigen is not known.

This sequence was found in a young man in good health and CMV-seronegative. The sequenced material came from PBMCs. The genes are TRBV2 and TRBJ1-1, with TRBD1 as a possible D gene (6 bases). DNA for the CDR3: TGTGCCAGCAGCCTCGACAGGTTGAACACTGAAGCTTTCTTT. This translates into CASSLDRLNTEAFF.